This TCR beta chain was identified during a study of shared clonotypes between healthy human individuals. About the study: Three plates were used per donor for CD4 naive, three for CD4 memory, two for CD8 naive and one for CD8 memory. Study-level points and caveats: Sampling included only blood; tissue repertoires likely differ. A generally larger estimated richness was seen in naive subsets than in memory subsets.

This clone was seen many times. Its antigen is not known. The DNA is left out, because the CDR3 cannot be placed on it with certainty; the CDR3 is given as TCRdb lists it. The deep-level immunoSEQ assay was used. Repertoires were generated with immunoSEQ multiplex PCR, while TCRdb's copy carries only in-frame clones and drops some. The table has about 730,000 clones, roughly 72% seen once. The sample was memory CD4+ T cells sorted from blood. Noted subset: CD45RA-negative fraction. The TCR originated in a woman younger than 45 in good health.

The CDR3 reads CSVGFGAHTF. The gene calls are TRBV29-1 and TRBJ1-2; the D call TRBD1 from the table was never checked on the DNA. Inclusive of both ends, the CDR3 amounts to 10 amino acids. Per germline, CDR1 SQVTM and CDR2 ANQGSEA.